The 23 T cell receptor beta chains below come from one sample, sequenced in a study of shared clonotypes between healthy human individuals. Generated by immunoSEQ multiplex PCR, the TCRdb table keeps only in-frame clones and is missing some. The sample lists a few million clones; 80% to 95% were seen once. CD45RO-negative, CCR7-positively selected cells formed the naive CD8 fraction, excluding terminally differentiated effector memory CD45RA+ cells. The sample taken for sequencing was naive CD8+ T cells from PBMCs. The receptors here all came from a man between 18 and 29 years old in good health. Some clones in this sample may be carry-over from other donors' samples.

DNA of the CDR3: TGTGCCAGCAGCGTTAAAGGCGCGGACACCATATATTTT. Amino acids: CASSVKGADTIYF. The chain employs TRBV9 and TRBJ1-3, with D uncertain. This CDR3 comprises 13 residues. CDR1 and CDR2 from the germline V gene are SGDLS and YYNGEE. Trimming left V 2 bases short and J 8 bases short, with 11 bases between.

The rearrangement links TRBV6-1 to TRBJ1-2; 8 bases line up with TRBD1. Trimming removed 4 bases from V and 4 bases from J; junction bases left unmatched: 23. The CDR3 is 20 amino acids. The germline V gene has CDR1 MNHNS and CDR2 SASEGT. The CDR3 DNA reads TGTGCCAGCAGTGCAAGACAGGGGTCGGAAAGAGTGGGTCTAATCTATGGCTACACCTTC. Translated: CASSARQGSERVGLIYGYTF.

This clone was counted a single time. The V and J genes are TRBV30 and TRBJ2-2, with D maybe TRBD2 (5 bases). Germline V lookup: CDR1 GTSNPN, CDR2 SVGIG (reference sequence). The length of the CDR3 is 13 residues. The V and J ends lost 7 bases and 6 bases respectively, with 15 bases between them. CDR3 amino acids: CASEGLIAGELFF. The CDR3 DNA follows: TGTGCCTCTGAGGGCCTAATAGCCGGGGAGCTGTTTTTT. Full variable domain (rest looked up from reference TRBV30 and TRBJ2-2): SQTIHQWPATLVQPVGSPLSLECTVEGTSNPNLYWYRQAAGRGLQLLFYSVGIGQISSEVPQNLSASRPQDRQFILSSKKLLLSDSGFYLCASEGLIAGELFFGEGSRLTVL.

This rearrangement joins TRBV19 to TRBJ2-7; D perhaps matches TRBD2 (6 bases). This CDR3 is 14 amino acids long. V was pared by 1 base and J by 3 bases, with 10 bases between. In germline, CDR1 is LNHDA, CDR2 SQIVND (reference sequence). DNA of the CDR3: TGTGCCAGTAGTATAGGCGGGATATTCTACGAGCAGTACTTC. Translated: CASSIGGIFYEQYF.

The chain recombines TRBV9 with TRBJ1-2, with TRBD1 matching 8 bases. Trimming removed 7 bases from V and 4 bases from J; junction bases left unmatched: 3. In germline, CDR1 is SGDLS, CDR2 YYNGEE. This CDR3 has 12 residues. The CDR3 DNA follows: TGTGCCAGCCGACAGGGGCCCTATGGCTACACCTTC. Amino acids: CASRQGPYGYTF.

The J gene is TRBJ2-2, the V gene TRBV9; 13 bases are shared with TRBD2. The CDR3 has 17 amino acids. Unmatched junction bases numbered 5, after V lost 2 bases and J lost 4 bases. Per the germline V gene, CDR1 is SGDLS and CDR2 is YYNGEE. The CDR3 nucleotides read TGTGCCAGCAGCGTTACTAGCGGGAGGGCCCGCACCGGGGAGCTGTTTTTT. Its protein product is CASSVTSGRARTGELFF.

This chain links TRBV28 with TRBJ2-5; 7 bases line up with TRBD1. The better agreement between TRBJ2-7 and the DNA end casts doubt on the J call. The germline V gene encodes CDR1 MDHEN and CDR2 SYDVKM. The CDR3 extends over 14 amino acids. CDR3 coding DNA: TGTGCCAGCAGTCCGACAGGGACGACCTACGAGCAGTACTTC. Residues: CASSPTGTTYEQYF.

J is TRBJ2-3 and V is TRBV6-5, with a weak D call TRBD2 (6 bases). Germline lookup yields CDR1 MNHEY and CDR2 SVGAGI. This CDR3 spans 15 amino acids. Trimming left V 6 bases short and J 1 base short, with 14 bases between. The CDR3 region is CASRVLSGGTDTQYF. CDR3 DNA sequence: TGTGCCAGCAGGGTCTTATCGGGGGGCACAGATACGCAGTATTTT.

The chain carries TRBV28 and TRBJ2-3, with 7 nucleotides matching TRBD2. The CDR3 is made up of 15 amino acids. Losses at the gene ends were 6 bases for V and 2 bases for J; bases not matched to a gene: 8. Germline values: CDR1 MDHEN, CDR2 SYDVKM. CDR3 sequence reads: CASSPTSAFTDTQYF. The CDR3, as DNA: TGTGCCAGCAGCCCAACTAGCGCCTTCACAGATACGCAGTATTTT. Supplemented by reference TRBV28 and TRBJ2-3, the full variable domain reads DVKVTQSSRYLVKRTGEKVFLECVQDMDHENMFWYRQDPGLGLRLIYFSYDVKMKEKGDIPEGYSVSREKKERFSLILESASTNQTSMYLCASSPTSAFTDTQYFGPGTRLTVL.

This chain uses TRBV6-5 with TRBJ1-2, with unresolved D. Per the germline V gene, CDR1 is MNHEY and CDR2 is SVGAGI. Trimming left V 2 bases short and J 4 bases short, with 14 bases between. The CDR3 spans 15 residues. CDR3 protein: CASSYPIGIGYGYTF. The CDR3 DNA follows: TGTGCCAGCAGTTACCCGATTGGTATCGGCTATGGCTACACCTTC.

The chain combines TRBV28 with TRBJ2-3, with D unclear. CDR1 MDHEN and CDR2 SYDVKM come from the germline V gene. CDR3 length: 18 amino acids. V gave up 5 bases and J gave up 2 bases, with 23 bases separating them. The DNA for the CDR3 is TGTGCCAGCAGTACCCCGCCCGCCACAGAAGACCTCACAGATACGCAGTATTTT. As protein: CASSTPPATEDLTDTQYF.

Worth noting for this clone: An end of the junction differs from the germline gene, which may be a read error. The CDR3 sequence is CASSAGLAGVEEYF. DNA for the CDR3: TGTGCCAGCAGTGCGGGACTAGCGGGAGTCGAGGAGTACTTC. This chain links TRBV28 with TRBJ2-7; the match to TRBD2 covers 14 bases. The CDR3 runs 14 residues. Germline CDR1 reads MDHEN; CDR2 reads SYDVKM. The variable domain in full, with the rest retrieved from reference TRBV28 and TRBJ2-7, is DVKVTQSSRYLVKRTGEKVFLECVQDMDHENMFWYRQDPGLGLRLIYFSYDVKMKEKGDIPEGYSVSREKKERFSLILESASTNQTSMYLCASSAGLAGVEEYFGPGTRLTVT.

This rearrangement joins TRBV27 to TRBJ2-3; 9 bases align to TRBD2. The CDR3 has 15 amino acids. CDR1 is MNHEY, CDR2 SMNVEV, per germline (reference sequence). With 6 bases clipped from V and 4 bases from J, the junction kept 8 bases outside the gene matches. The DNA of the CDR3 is TGTGCCAGCAGAAAGAGGACTAGCGTCTCAGATACGCAGTATTTT. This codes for CASRKRTSVSDTQYF.

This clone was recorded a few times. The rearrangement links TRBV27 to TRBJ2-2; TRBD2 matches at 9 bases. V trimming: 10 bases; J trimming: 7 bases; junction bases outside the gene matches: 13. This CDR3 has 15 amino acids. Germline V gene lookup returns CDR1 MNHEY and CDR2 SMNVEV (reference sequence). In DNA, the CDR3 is TGTGCCACTACCGTCGGAGCGGGAGGTATCGGGGAGCTGTTTTTT. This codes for CATTVGAGGIGELFF.

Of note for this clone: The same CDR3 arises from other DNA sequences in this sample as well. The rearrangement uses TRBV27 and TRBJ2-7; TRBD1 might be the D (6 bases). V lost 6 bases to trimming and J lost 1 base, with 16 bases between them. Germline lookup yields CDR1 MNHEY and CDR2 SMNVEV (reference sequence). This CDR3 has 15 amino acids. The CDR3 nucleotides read TGTGCCAGCAGCCCCTTAGCAGGGGAGTCCTACGAGCAGTACTTC. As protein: CASSPLAGESYEQYF.

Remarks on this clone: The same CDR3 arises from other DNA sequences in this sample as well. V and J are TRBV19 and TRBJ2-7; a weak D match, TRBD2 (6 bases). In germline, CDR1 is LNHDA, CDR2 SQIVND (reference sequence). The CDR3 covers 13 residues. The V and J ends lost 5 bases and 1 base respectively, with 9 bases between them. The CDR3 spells CASSVGGSYEQYF. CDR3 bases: TGTGCCAGTAGTGTGGGGGGTTCCTACGAGCAGTACTTC. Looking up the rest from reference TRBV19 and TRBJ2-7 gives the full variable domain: DGGITQSPKYLFRKEGQNVTLSCEQNLNHDAMYWYRQDPGQGLRLIYYSQIVNDFQKGDIAEGYSVSREKKESFPLTVTSAQKNPTAFYLCASSVGGSYEQYFGPGTRLTVT.

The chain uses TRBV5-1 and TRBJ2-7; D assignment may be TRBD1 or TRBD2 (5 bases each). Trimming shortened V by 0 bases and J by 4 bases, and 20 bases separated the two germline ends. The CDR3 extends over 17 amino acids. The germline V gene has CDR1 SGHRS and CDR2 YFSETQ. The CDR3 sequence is CASSLAGQVGAGYEQYF. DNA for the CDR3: TGCGCCAGCAGCTTGGCCGGTCAGGTCGGGGCCGGGTACGAGCAGTACTTC.

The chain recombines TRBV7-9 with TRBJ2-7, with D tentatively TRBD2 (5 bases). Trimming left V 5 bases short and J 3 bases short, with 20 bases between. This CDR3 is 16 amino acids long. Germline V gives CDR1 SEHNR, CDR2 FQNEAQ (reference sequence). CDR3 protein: CASSGGLASMGYEQYF. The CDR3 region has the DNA TGTGCCAGCAGCGGCGGGCTAGCCTCGATGGGCTACGAGCAGTACTTC.

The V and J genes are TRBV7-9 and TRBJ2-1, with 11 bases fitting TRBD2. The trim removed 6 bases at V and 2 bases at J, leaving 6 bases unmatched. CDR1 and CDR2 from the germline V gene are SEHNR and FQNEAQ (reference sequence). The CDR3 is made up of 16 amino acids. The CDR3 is CASRKTSGGPYNEQFF. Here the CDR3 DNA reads TGTGCCAGCAGGAAAACTAGCGGGGGACCCTACAATGAGCAGTTCTTC.

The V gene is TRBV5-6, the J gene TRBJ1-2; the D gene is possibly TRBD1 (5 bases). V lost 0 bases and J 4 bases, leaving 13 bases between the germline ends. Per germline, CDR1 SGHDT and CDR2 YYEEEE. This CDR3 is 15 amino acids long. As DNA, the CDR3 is TGTGCCAGCAGCTTGGGGCTTCAGGACACCTATGGCTACACCTTC. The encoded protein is CASSLGLQDTYGYTF.

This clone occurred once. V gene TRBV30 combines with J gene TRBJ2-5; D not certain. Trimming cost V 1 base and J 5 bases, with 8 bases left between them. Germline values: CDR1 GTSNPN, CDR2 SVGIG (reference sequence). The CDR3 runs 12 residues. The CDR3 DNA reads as TGTGCCTGGAGTGACGCGTGGGAGACCCAGTACTTC. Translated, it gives CAWSDAWETQYF.

DNA of the CDR3: TGTGCCAGCAGCAGGGGAGGGGGAGAGACCCAGTACTTC. Translating gives CASSRGGGETQYF. V gene TRBV13 combines with J gene TRBJ2-5, with D perhaps matching TRBD2 (7 bases). Between the trimmed V and J ends, which lost 5 bases and 4 bases, there was a span of 11 bases. Germline CDR1 is PRHDT and CDR2 is FYEKMQ (reference sequence). This CDR3 has 13 amino acids.

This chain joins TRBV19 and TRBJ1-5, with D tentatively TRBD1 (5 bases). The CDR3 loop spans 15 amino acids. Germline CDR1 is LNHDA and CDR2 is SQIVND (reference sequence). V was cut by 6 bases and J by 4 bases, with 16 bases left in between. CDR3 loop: CASRNRITPNQPQHF. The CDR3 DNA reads TGTGCCAGTAGGAACAGGATAACCCCTAATCAGCCCCAGCATTTT.